This T cell receptor (beta chain) appears in the sequencing data of a study of T cell responses to AZD1222 COVID-19 vaccine. Whole-study findings and limits: The breadth and depth of Spike-specific TCRs increased once two AZD1222 doses had been given. Baseline serostatus was positive in only a handful of AZD1222 recipients. Epitopes outside B.1.351 and B.1.1.7 mutated regions reportedly drew nearly half of spike TCRs. Scientists sampled the repertoires only once the peak T cell response had passed.

The CDR3 runs to 14 residues. The germline V gene encodes CDR1 ENHRY and CDR2 SYGVKD. V lost 11 bases, J lost 5 bases, and 13 bases stayed unmatched. Clones were read by immunoSEQ multiplex PCR, and TCRdb kept only the in-frame ones, dropping some. The sample includes tens of thousands of clones, around 90% of them seen just once. In the case of this clone: Its antigen remains unidentified.

The sample here was peripheral blood, taken on day 0 of AZD1222 vaccination. This TCR came from an adult in good health. The rearrangement joins TRBV10-3 to TRBJ2-5, with 8 bases aligning to TRBD2. The CDR3, as DNA: TGTGCCTCGAGCAAAAGCGGGAGTGTTGAGACCCAGTACTTC. Translation: CASSKSGSVETQYF.